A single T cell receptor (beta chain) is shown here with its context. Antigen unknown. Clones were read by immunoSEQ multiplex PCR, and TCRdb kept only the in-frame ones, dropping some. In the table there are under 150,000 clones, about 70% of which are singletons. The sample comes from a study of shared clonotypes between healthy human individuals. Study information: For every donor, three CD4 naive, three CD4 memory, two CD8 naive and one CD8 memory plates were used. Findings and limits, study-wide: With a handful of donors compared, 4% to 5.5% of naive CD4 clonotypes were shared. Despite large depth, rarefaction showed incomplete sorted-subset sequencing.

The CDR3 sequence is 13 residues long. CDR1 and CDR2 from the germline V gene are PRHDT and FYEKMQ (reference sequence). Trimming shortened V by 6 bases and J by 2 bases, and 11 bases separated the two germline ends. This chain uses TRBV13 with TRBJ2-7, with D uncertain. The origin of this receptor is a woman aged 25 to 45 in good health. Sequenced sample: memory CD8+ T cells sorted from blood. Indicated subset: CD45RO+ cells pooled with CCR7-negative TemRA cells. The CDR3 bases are TGTGCCAGCAGTGAAGGGCTAACCTACGAGCAGTACTTC. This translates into CASSEGLTYEQYF.